This is a list of T cell receptor beta chains from one sample in a study of Ad26.COV2.S vaccination and SARS-CoV-2 variants. Clones were sequenced by immunoSEQ multiplex PCR, and TCRdb holds only the in-frame ones, with some missing. The table has hundreds of thousands of clones, about 89% seen once. Here the sequenced sample was peripheral blood, taken in a trial of Ad26.COV2.S vaccine versus placebo. The receptor set was obtained from a person aged 18-65 years who received the Ad26.COV2.S COVID-19 vaccine or a placebo. CDR3s include the opening cysteine and the closing phenylalanine or tryptophan. Fields, in order: J gene, V gene, clone size, D gene, CDR3 DNA, CDR3 protein. D genes are given only for firm matches. Expanded clones are given a class, and other clones once, few, many or no size at all.

TRBJ1-2	TRBV18	NA	NA	TGTGCCAGCTCACCGCAAAGTAGGGACGGAAACTATGGCTACACCTTC	CASSPQSRDGNYGYTF
TRBJ1-1	TRBV5-4	NA	NA	TGTGCCAGCAGCTTGGTAGTGAACACTGAAGCTTTCTTT	CASSLVVNTEAFF
TRBJ2-7	TRBV6-5	few	NA	TGTGCCAGCAGTCCCCCGGGGAGCTCCTACGAGCAGTACTTC	CASSPPGSSYEQYF
TRBJ1-6	TRBV6-5	NA	NA	TGTGCCAGCAGATCAGGGTCAGGGAATTCACCCCTCCACTTT	CASRSGSGNSPLHF
TRBJ1-1	TRBV7-9	NA	TRBD1	TGTGCCAGCAGCTTACGCGGGACAGCTTCTGAAGCTTTCTTT	CASSLRGTASEAFF
TRBJ1-6	TRBV7-2	NA	NA	TGTGCCAGCAGCTTAACCACAGCCCTTAATTCACCCCTCCACTTT	CASSLTTALNSPLHF
TRBJ2-1	TRBV21-1	NA	NA	TGTGCCAGCAAACGGGACAGGCGCTACAATGAGCAGTTCTTC	CASKRDRRYNEQFF
TRBJ1-2	TRBV2	NA	TRBD1	TGTGCCAGCTCCGGGACAGGGGGCGATGGCTACACCTTC	CASSGTGGDGYTF
TRBJ1-5	TRBV27	NA	NA	TGTGCCAGCAGTTTCTCAGGAGGGGCTCGAGGTCAGCCCCAGCATTTT	CASSFSGGARGQPQHF
TRBJ2-2	TRBV5-1	NA	NA	TGCGCCAGCAGCTTGAACACCGGGGAGCTGTTTTTT	CASSLNTGELFF